These T cell receptor beta chains were read from a single sample in a study of T cells in Graves' hyperthyroidism and ophthalmopathy. Each CDR3 protein gets one entry after TCRdb re-called the multiplex PCR reads with MiXCR. The sample contains under 650,000 distinct CDR3 sequences, about a sixth of which appear only once. Input material: blood. These receptors originate from a woman in her twenties or thirties with Graves' hyperthyroidism. Both conserved end residues are part of each CDR3. Fields, in order: D gene, J gene, clone size, CDR3 length, V gene, CDR3 DNA, CDR3 protein. D genes are given only for firm matches. Where a row states a size, it is once, few, many or the class of an expanded clone; other rows omit it.

>.|TRBJ2-7|many|13|TRBV6-5
TGTGCCAGCAGTTACTCGACCGGGTACGAGCAGTACTTC
CASSYSTGYEQYF
>TRBD1|TRBJ1-2|many|14|TRBV2
TGTGCCAGCAGCTTGGGACAGGGGCTGTTCGGCTACACCTTC
CASSLGQGLFGYTF
>.|TRBJ2-7|.|15|TRBV4-3
TGCGCCAGCAGCCAAGATCAGGACAGTCTTTACGAGCAGTACTTC
CASSQDQDSLYEQYF
>.|TRBJ2-5|many|15|TRBV18
TGTGCCAGCTCACCAGGGTCGGACCACCAAGAGACCCAGTACTTC
CASSPGSDHQETQYF
>.|TRBJ1-5|many|12|TRBV12-3/TRBV12-4
TGTGCCAGCAGTACCGATTATCAGCCCCAGCATTTT
CASSTDYQPQHF
>TRBD1|TRBJ2-7|.|15|TRBV19
TGTGCCAGTAGTCCAACGGACAGGGTGGACTACGAGCAGTACTTC
CASSPTDRVDYEQYF
>.|TRBJ1-1|many|15|TRBV11-2
TGTGCCAGCAGCTTCTGGGCAGGGACGAACACTGAAGCTTTCTTT
CASSFWAGTNTEAFF
>.|TRBJ1-1|many|14|TRBV7-2
TGTGCCAGCAGCTTAGACAGAACGAACACTGAAGCTTTCTTT
CASSLDRTNTEAFF
>TRBD2|TRBJ2-1|many|14|TRBV30
TGTGCCTGGAGTGTGAAAGCGGGAGTCAATGAGCAGTTCTTC
CAWSVKAGVNEQFF
>.|TRBJ2-5|few|13|TRBV6-1
TGTGCCAGCAGTCAGCGGGCAGGGGAGACCCAGTACTTC
CASSQRAGETQYF
>TRBD1|TRBJ2-3|many|14|TRBV3-1
TGTGCCAGCAGCTTCGGACAGGGCGCAGATACGCAGTATTTT
CASSFGQGADTQYF
>.|TRBJ1-4|.|16|TRBV28
TGTGCCAGCAGACCTTCCACCGCTTCAACTAATGAAAAACTGTTTTTT
CASRPSTASTNEKLFF
>TRBD2|TRBJ2-1|once|20|TRBV12-3/TRBV12-4
TGTGCCAGCAGCCCCTCAAACCTCCGCTTCTGGACTAGACGGGAGCATGAGCAGTTCTTC
CASSPSNLRFWTRREHEQFF
>.|TRBJ1-1|few|17|TRBV19
TGTGCCAGTATCCCCGGTCGGGGGGGGACGAGGAACACTGAAGCTTTCTTT
CASIPGRGGTRNTEAFF
>.|TRBJ2-5|many|14|TRBV7-2
TGTGCCAGCAGTCGTAGCGGTAATCAAGAGACCCAGTACTTC
CASSRSGNQETQYF
>.|TRBJ2-7|many|11|TRBV7-2
TGTGCCAGCAGGAGGGGCTACGAGCAGTACTTC
CASRRGYEQYF
>TRBD2|TRBJ2-5|few|16|TRBV20-1
TGCAGTGCTAGAGGGGGGGTAGCGGGGCTTCAAGAGACCCAGTACTTC
CSARGGVAGLQETQYF
>TRBD1|TRBJ1-1|.|16|TRBV12-5
TGTGCTAGTGGTTATTGGACAGGGCGAATGAACACTGAAGCTTTCTTT
CASGYWTGRMNTEAFF
>TRBD1|TRBJ1-2|once|19|TRBV10-1
TGCGCCAGCAGTGGGTCCCGGGACAGGGGCTCTCTAGTTCACTATGGCTACACCTTC
CASSGSRDRGSLVHYGYTF
>TRBD1|TRBJ2-1|.|16|TRBV20-1
TGCAGTGCTAGAGTATCAGGGGGCCTTCGTTACAATGAGCAGTTCTTC
CSARVSGGLRYNEQFF
>.|TRBJ1-4|.|17|TRBV20-1
TGCAGTGCTATAGGGGCCGACCGACGTGCAACTAATGAAAAACTGTTTTTT
CSAIGADRRATNEKLFF
>TRBD1|TRBJ2-1|.|18|TRBV15
TGTGCCACCAGCAGAGATAGTTGGGACAGCAACTCCTACAATGAGCAGTTCTTC
CATSRDSWDSNSYNEQFF
>TRBD2|TRBJ2-3|many|16|TRBV30
TGTGCCTGGAGTGGGACTAGCGGGAGGAGCACAGATACGCAGTATTTT
CAWSGTSGRSTDTQYF
>.|TRBJ2-5|many|15|TRBV3-1
TGTGCCAGCAGCCAGCGGGAATCCCGGCAAGAGACCCAGTACTTC
CASSQRESRQETQYF
>.|TRBJ2-3|.|14|TRBV29-1
TGCAGCGTTGCCGTGGGGGCGCGGGGAGATACGCAGTATTTT
CSVAVGARGDTQYF
>TRBD2|TRBJ2-7|many|16|TRBV12-3/TRBV12-4
TGTGCCAGCAGTTTCCAGGGACTAGCGGGACGGTACGAGCAGTACTTC
CASSFQGLAGRYEQYF
>.|TRBJ2-7|many|15|TRBV5-1
TGCGCCAGCACCTTGTTTGGGTCTTCCGGGGTCGAGCAGTACTTC
CASTLFGSSGVEQYF
>.|TRBJ1-2|few|12|TRBV29-1
TGCAGCGTTGAAGATCCCCCCTATGGCTACACCTTC
CSVEDPPYGYTF
>.|TRBJ2-2|many|18|TRBV28
TGTGCCAGCAGTTCGCCCAACATTAGATCCTCGAACACCGGGGAGCTGTTTTTT
CASSSPNIRSSNTGELFF
>.|TRBJ2-3|many|16|TRBV28
TGTGCCAGCAGTTTTAACGTGCAACAGGGCCAGAATACGCAGTATTTT
CASSFNVQQGQNTQYF
>TRBD1|TRBJ1-2|many|15|TRBV7-2
TGTGCCAGCAGCTTAGGGACAGGGGTGGACTATGGCTACACCTTC
CASSLGTGVDYGYTF
>TRBD1|TRBJ1-2|.|12|TRBV29-1
TGCAGCGTTGAGAGCAGGGGGCATGGCTACACCTTC
CSVESRGHGYTF
>.|TRBJ1-3|few|16|TRBV20-1
TGCAGTGCTAGAGATCCTTCCAGGGGACCTGGAAACACCATATATTTT
CSARDPSRGPGNTIYF
>.|TRBJ2-1|many|14|TRBV3-1
TGTGCCAGCAGCCAAGGGCTAGCAGGAAGTAGGCAGTTCTTC
CASSQGLAGSRQFF
>.|TRBJ1-5|few|16|TRBV6-1
TGTGCCAGCAGTCCCAACCCAACCACCAGTAATCAGCCCCAGCATTTT
CASSPNPTTSNQPQHF
>.|TRBJ1-2|many|15|TRBV28
TGTGCCAGCACCCCCGGACGGCGGCCTTTCTATGGCTACACCTTC
CASTPGRRPFYGYTF
>.|TRBJ2-7|many|16|TRBV12-3/TRBV12-4
TGTGCCAGCAGTGCCCAATTAGGGACGGATAGTGAGGTGCAGTACTTC
CASSAQLGTDSEVQYF
>.|TRBJ2-1|few|19|TRBV7-3
TGTGCCAGCAGCTTTACGATCTGTTACCGTTCCTACACCTACAATGAGCAGTTCTTC
CASSFTICYRSYTYNEQFF
>.|TRBJ2-3|many|14|TRBV12-3/TRBV12-4
TGTGCCAGCAAGGGGTCAGAAAACACAGATACGCAGTATTTT
CASKGSENTDTQYF
>.|TRBJ1-1|few|15|TRBV4-2
TGTGCCAGCAGCCAAGATTGGCAGCTGAACACTGAAGCTTTCTTT
CASSQDWQLNTEAFF
>.|TRBJ2-2|.|13|TRBV6-2/TRBV6-3
TGTGCCAGCAGCAAGAGGAGACCCGGGGAGCTGTTTTTT
CASSKRRPGELFF
>TRBD1|TRBJ2-7|many|15|TRBV12-3/TRBV12-4
TGTGCCAGCAGCCCCTCGCCGGGACAGAGCTACGAGCAGTACTTC
CASSPSPGQSYEQYF
>.|TRBJ2-1|many|17|TRBV11-2
TGTGCCAGCAGCGCGACCCTAGCGGACAGAACTAACAATGAGCAGTTCTTC
CASSATLADRTNNEQFF
>.|TRBJ2-3|many|19|TRBV2
TGTGCCAGCAGTTCGACAGGGGAGCGGTTGGCGGGAGCAGTAGATACGCAGTATTTT
CASSSTGERLAGAVDTQYF
>TRBD1|TRBJ1-2|many|14|TRBV30
TGTGCCTGGAGGAGACAGGGAGAGAGTTATGGCTACACCTTC
CAWRRQGESYGYTF
>.|TRBJ2-3|many|14|TRBV20-1
TGCAGTGCTAGAGTCGGAGCCTCCACAAATACGCAGTATTTT
CSARVGASTNTQYF
>.|TRBJ1-2|many|16|TRBV28
TGTGCCAGCAGACAACCCTCAGGGAGGGCCGGCTATGGCTACACCTTC
CASRQPSGRAGYGYTF
>.|TRBJ2-7|.|13|TRBV20-1
TGCAGTGCTATATCGGGTAATTCCTACGAGCAGTACTTC
CSAISGNSYEQYF
>.|TRBJ1-5|many|15|TRBV28
TGTGCCAGCAGTTTATATGGGGGCAGGAATCAGCCCCAGCATTTT
CASSLYGGRNQPQHF